Each of the 27 T cell receptor beta chains below was sequenced from the same sample in a study of T cell responses to AZD1222 COVID-19 vaccine (dated by TCRdb to the early 2020s). The library was generated by the immunoSEQ multiplex PCR assay. Here the immuneACCESS table is served through TCRdb, limited to in-frame sequences with V and J called. Missing clones are a known gap in these copies; in checked studies unresolved V genes cover under half, and the rest lacks a known reason. The sample includes 90,000 to 95,000 clones, with over 80% observed a single time. About 7.5% of the sample comes from the top ten. The time point label on this specimen signifies: baseline before first vaccination. This sample comprised peripheral blood, obtained on day 0 of AZD1222 vaccination. The receptors were sampled from an adult in good health.

The gene calls are TRBV6-5 and TRBJ2-7, with D perhaps being TRBD1 or TRBD2 (5 bases each). Trimming removed 8 bases from V and 0 bases from J, with 11 bases in between. Germline V lookup: CDR1 MNHEY, CDR2 SVGAGI. There are 13 residues in the CDR3. CDR3 in DNA: TGTGCCAGCCTGGGGACGGTCTCCTACGAGCAGTACTTC. It codes for CASLGTVSYEQYF.

The V gene is TRBV7-3, the J gene TRBJ2-7; 7 bases match TRBD2. The germline V gene has CDR1 SGHTA and CDR2 FQGTGA. Unmatched junction bases numbered 4, after V lost 5 bases and J lost 6 bases. This CDR3 is 12 amino acids long. The CDR3 nucleotides read TGTGCCAGCAGCCCCGCTAGCGGCGAGCAGTACTTC. Its translation is CASSPASGEQYF.

J is TRBJ1-1 and V is TRBV11-2; D is possibly TRBD1 (5 bases). The CDR3 runs 14 residues. From germline, CDR1 is SGHAT and CDR2 FQNNGV. The V gene lost 5 bases and the J gene lost 8 bases, with 18 bases spanning the gap. Written as DNA, the CDR3 is TGTGCCAGCAGCCTGGGACCCTCAAAACGGGAAGCTTTCTTT. It codes for CASSLGPSKREAFF.

The chain employs TRBV12-3 or TRBV12-4 and TRBJ1-1; D might be TRBD1 (5 bases). The CDR3 loop spans 11 amino acids. V was clipped by 7 bases and J by 10 bases, with 13 bases between them. The CDR3 region is CASTVGGPAFF. The CDR3 coding sequence is TGTGCCAGCACGGTTGGGGGTCCAGCTTTCTTT.

This sequence joins TRBV4-3 and TRBJ1-6, with D maybe TRBD1 (6 bases). The V end was cut by 0 bases, the J end by 9 bases, with 15 bases between. There are 16 residues in the CDR3. The V gene's germline CDR1 is LGHNA and CDR2 YSLEER. This chain's CDR3 is CASSQDLGAAGSPLHF. DNA for the CDR3: TGCGCCAGCAGCCAAGACCTGGGGGCGGCAGGTTCACCCCTCCACTTT.

The chain combines TRBV7-2 with TRBJ2-3; D might be TRBD2 (5 bases). Germline CDR1 reads SGHTA; CDR2 reads FQGNSA. The CDR3 runs 15 residues. V was pared by 0 bases and J by 0 bases, with 7 bases between. The CDR3 sequence is CASSLAPGSTDTQYF. CDR3 nucleotide sequence: TGTGCCAGCAGCTTAGCGCCGGGAAGCACAGATACGCAGTATTTT.

The chain recombines TRBV10-1 with TRBJ1-3; 7 bases fit TRBD1. With V trimmed by 2 bases and J by 0 bases, 10 bases remained unmatched. Germline assignment: CDR1 WNHNN and CDR2 SYGVQD (reference sequence). The CDR3 runs to 18 residues. The CDR3 bases are TGCGCCAGCAGTGAGCCAGAGCGGGACAGCGTCTCTGGAAACACCATATATTTT. This gives the protein CASSEPERDSVSGNTIYF.

V is TRBV7-2 and J is TRBJ2-7; D possibly uses TRBD1 or TRBD2 (5 bases each). Trimming stripped 1 base from V and 6 bases from J, with 19 bases between. Germline V gene data show CDR1 as SGHTA and CDR2 as FQGNSA. CDR3 length: 16 residues. The CDR3 protein is CASSLELNGALGEQYF. DNA of the CDR3: TGTGCCAGCAGCTTAGAATTAAACGGGGCGTTGGGCGAGCAGTACTTC.

The chain has TRBV28 and TRBJ2-7, with D possibly TRBD2 on 5 matching bases. V was clipped by 7 bases and J by 2 bases, with 9 bases between them. Germline CDR1 is MDHEN and CDR2 is SYDVKM. The CDR3 covers 12 residues. The CDR3 sequence: CASTSGTYEQYF. The CDR3 DNA reads as TGTGCCAGCACCTCCGGGACCTACGAGCAGTACTTC.

This chain uses TRBV7-9 with TRBJ2-7; TRBD1 or TRBD2 may be the D gene (7 bases each). The CDR3 extends over 17 amino acids. The V gene's germline CDR1 is SEHNR and CDR2 FQNEAQ (reference sequence). V was trimmed by 4 bases and J by 0 bases, leaving 19 bases between them. In DNA form, the CDR3 reads TGTGCCAGCAGCTCCCAGGGGGGGCTGGCTAGCTCCTACGAGCAGTACTTC. Its protein product is CASSSQGGLASSYEQYF.

A single count supports this clone. V is TRBV29-1 and J is TRBJ1-5; no reliable D call. CDR1 and CDR2 from the germline V gene are SQVTM and ANQGSEA. The length of the CDR3 is 14 residues. The V gene lost 5 bases and the J gene lost 1 base, with 12 bases spanning the gap. This CDR3 is CSVFWAGSNQPQHF. The DNA of the CDR3 is TGCAGCGTTTTTTGGGCGGGAAGCAATCAGCCCCAGCATTTT.

This clone appeared a few times. The rearrangement uses TRBV5-1 and TRBJ1-1; 7 nucleotides match TRBD1. Germline V gene data show CDR1 as SGHRS and CDR2 as YFSETQ. The CDR3 totals 14 residues. Losses at the gene ends were 4 bases for V and 5 bases for J; bases not matched to a gene: 8. CDR3 region: CASSVQGRDTEAFF. In DNA, the CDR3 is TGCGCCAGCAGCGTACAGGGGAGGGATACTGAAGCTTTCTTT.

CDR3 in amino acids: CASSPRTDSTEAFF. The CDR3 coding sequence is TGTGCCAGCTCACCGCGGACGGACTCTACTGAAGCTTTCTTT. This chain links TRBV18 with TRBJ1-1; D uncertain. V was cut by 3 bases and J by 5 bases, with 13 bases left in between. The CDR3 spans 14 residues. From germline, CDR1 is KGHSH and CDR2 LQKENI.

The chain links TRBV6-2 or TRBV6-3 to TRBJ1-5; a weak D match, TRBD1 (5 bases). From germline, CDR1 is MNHEY and CDR2 SVGEGT. V lost 5 bases, J lost 2 bases, and 7 bases lay in between. This CDR3 spans 13 amino acids. CDR3 sequence: CASSARGNQPQHF. CDR3 DNA sequence: TGTGCCAGCAGTGCCAGGGGCAATCAGCCCCAGCATTTT.

V is TRBV7-6 and J is TRBJ1-1; 7 nucleotides agree with TRBD1. Germline CDR1 and CDR2: SGHVS and FNYEAQ. V shed 5 bases and J 0 bases; nucleotides not matched to a gene: 15. The CDR3 sequence is 18 residues long. CDR3 sequence reads: CASSGRGQRSSVNTEAFF. The CDR3 nucleotides read TGTGCCAGCAGCGGGAGGGGACAGAGAAGCTCTGTGAACACTGAAGCTTTCTTT.

The V gene is TRBV5-4, the J gene TRBJ1-2; the match to TRBD1 covers 8 bases. Germline V lookup: CDR1 SGHNT, CDR2 YYREEE (reference sequence). V was clipped by 0 bases and J by 5 bases; unmatched bases: 3. The CDR3 is 14 amino acids. The CDR3, as DNA: TGTGCCAGCAGCTTGGGACAGGGGCGGTATGGCTACACCTTC. This encodes CASSLGQGRYGYTF.

The chain employs TRBV19 and TRBJ1-1; D call uncertain. The CDR3 loop spans 13 amino acids. Trimming shortened V by 7 bases and J by 1 base, and 10 bases separated the two germline ends. The V gene's germline CDR1 is LNHDA and CDR2 SQIVND (reference sequence). CDR3: CASTDPWNTEAFF. The CDR3 coding sequence is TGTGCCAGTACGGACCCTTGGAACACTGAAGCTTTCTTT.

This clone was found once. The chain recombines TRBV5-4 with TRBJ2-5; 8 positions match TRBD2. The V gene's germline CDR1 is SGHNT and CDR2 YYREEE (reference sequence). There are 16 residues in the CDR3. V was pared by 0 bases and J by 4 bases, with 8 bases of the junction left unmatched. This CDR3 reads CASSLAAGGAPETQYF. The CDR3 DNA is TGTGCCAGCAGCTTGGCCGCCGGGGGGGCCCCAGAGACCCAGTACTTC.

The CDR3 loop reads CASSLYGTGNTIYF. The CDR3 DNA reads as TGTGCCAGCAGTTTATACGGGACTGGAAACACCATATATTTT. The genes are TRBV28 and TRBJ1-3; the D is unclear. Germline V gives CDR1 MDHEN, CDR2 SYDVKM. Trimming shortened V by 1 base and J by 2 bases, and 6 bases separated the two germline ends. The CDR3 length is 14 residues.

The chain links TRBV20-1 to TRBJ1-1; 7 bases align to TRBD1. This CDR3 region has 13 residues. V was clipped by 3 bases and J by 1 base; unmatched bases: 2. Germline V gene lookup returns CDR1 DFQATT and CDR2 SNEGSKA (reference sequence). The CDR3 sequence: CSASKGANTEAFF. Written as DNA, the CDR3 is TGCAGTGCTAGTAAGGGGGCGAACACTGAAGCTTTCTTT.

The chain uses TRBV18 and TRBJ1-2, with no clear D. Deletions cut 3 bases from V and 0 bases from J, with 14 bases between. Per the germline V gene, CDR1 is KGHSH and CDR2 is LQKENI. The CDR3 covers 16 residues. The CDR3, as DNA: TGTGCCAGCTCACCTCAACCATCAACGGCTAACTATGGCTACACCTTC. This gives the protein CASSPQPSTANYGYTF.

This sequence joins TRBV6-4 and TRBJ2-5; D uncertain. The CDR3 extends over 16 amino acids. Germline CDR1 MRHNA, CDR2 SNTAGT. V lost 0 bases to trimming and J lost 1 base, with 12 bases between them. CDR3: CASSDSNFSFQETQYF. The CDR3 DNA follows: TGTGCCAGCAGTGACTCGAACTTCAGTTTCCAAGAGACCCAGTACTTC.

V usage is TRBV5-1 and J usage is TRBJ1-4; 7 bases agree with TRBD1. J gave up 7 bases and V 2 bases, and 5 bases lay outside the gene matches. Germline CDR1 and CDR2: SGHRS and YFSETQ. The CDR3 is made up of 14 amino acids. CDR3 DNA sequence: TGCGCCAGCAGCTTACAGGGGAACAGTGAAAAACTGTTTTTT. This encodes CASSLQGNSEKLFF.

As to this clone: Mismatch with germline at one junction end may stem from a read error. This chain connects TRBV7-2 to TRBJ2-7; D might be TRBD1 (5 bases). The CDR3 runs 13 residues. In germline, CDR1 is SGHTA, CDR2 FQGNSA. The CDR3 is CASSLAGQGSLFF. The CDR3 DNA reads TGTGCCAGCAGCTTAGCAGGGCAGGGAAGCCTGTTCTTC. Supplemented by reference TRBV7-2 and TRBJ2-7, the full variable domain reads GAGVSQSPSNKVTEKGKDVELRCDPISGHTALYWYRQSLGQGLEFLIYFQGNSAPDKSGLPSDRFSAERTGGSVSTLTIQRTQQEDSAVYLCASSLAGQGSLFFGPGTRLTVT.

The chain links TRBV4-1 to TRBJ1-3; tentatively, D is TRBD1 (6 bases). CDR3 size: 16 residues. Looked up from germline, CDR1 is MGHRA and CDR2 is YSYEKL. Trimming took 3 bases from V and 2 from J, leaving 14 bases between them. CDR3 bases: TGCGCCAGCAGCCAGCGACAGGCCGTGACTGGAAACACCATATATTTT. Its protein is CASSQRQAVTGNTIYF.

The chain recombines TRBV5-1 with TRBJ1-6; no clear D. The CDR3 is made up of 15 amino acids. Trimming removed 4 bases at V and 7 bases at J, with 15 bases between. Per the germline V gene, CDR1 is SGHRS and CDR2 is YFSETQ. The CDR3 reads CASSLGRGGNSPLHF. Here the CDR3 DNA reads TGCGCCAGCAGCCTCGGTCGGGGAGGGAATTCACCCCTCCACTTT.

This chain connects TRBV24-1 to TRBJ2-1, with D possibly TRBD1 on 5 matching bases. Germline-derived CDR1 and CDR2 are KGHDR and SFDVKD. V was pared by 6 bases and J by 6 bases, with 14 bases between. The CDR3 consists of 14 residues. CDR3 loop: CATSQAREGNEQFF. The CDR3 DNA reads TGTGCCACCAGTCAGGCCAGGGAAGGCAATGAGCAGTTCTTC.